These T cell receptor beta chains were read from a single sample in a study of blood T cell repertoires in COVID-19. Measured with immunoSEQ multiplex PCR; TCRdb has only the in-frame clones, and not every one. This table holds fewer than 40,000 clones, about 90% found once. Sequencing was performed on peripheral blood. Receptor source: a human donor in a cohort sampled during active COVID-19. The CDR3 runs from the conserved cysteine through the conserved F or W. Fields, in order: D gene, J gene, clone size, V gene, CDR3 protein, CDR3 DNA. The D gene is left open where the match is weak. Size is omitted from some rows. Given values are once, few, many or a class for expanded clones.

D gene: .
J gene: TRBJ1-1
clone size: .
V gene: TRBV7-8
CDR3 protein: CASSLQVAEAFF
CDR3 DNA: TGTGCCAGCAGCCTTCAGGTCGCTGAAGCTTTCTTT

D gene: .
J gene: TRBJ1-4
clone size: .
V gene: TRBV5-1
CDR3 protein: CASSMQGSVEEKLFF
CDR3 DNA: TGCGCCAGCAGCATGCAGGGAAGCGTGGAGGAAAAACTGTTTTTT

D gene: TRBD1
J gene: TRBJ2-5
clone size: once
V gene: TRBV7-6
CDR3 protein: CASSRRDRGQETQYF
CDR3 DNA: TGTGCCAGCAGCCGCCGGGACAGGGGACAAGAGACCCAGTACTTC

D gene: TRBD2
J gene: TRBJ2-5
clone size: .
V gene: TRBV10-3
CDR3 protein: CAIGGGQQETQYF
CDR3 DNA: TGTGCCATCGGCGGGGGGCAACAAGAGACCCAGTACTTC

D gene: TRBD1
J gene: TRBJ1-4
clone size: .
V gene: TRBV19
CDR3 protein: CASSTTGVTGNEKLFF
CDR3 DNA: TGTGCCAGTAGCACAACAGGGGTAACGGGTAATGAAAAACTGTTTTTT

D gene: TRBD2
J gene: TRBJ2-3
clone size: .
V gene: TRBV28
CDR3 protein: CASSGVGRGEGTDTQYF
CDR3 DNA: TGTGCCAGCAGTGGGGTGGGGCGGGGGGAAGGCACAGATACGCAGTATTTT

D gene: .
J gene: TRBJ1-1
clone size: .
V gene: TRBV6-6
CDR3 protein: CASSYAETNTEAFF
CDR3 DNA: TGTGCCAGCAGTTACGCGGAGACGAACACTGAAGCTTTCTTT

D gene: .
J gene: TRBJ1-4
clone size: .
V gene: TRBV27
CDR3 protein: CASSFRDNEKLFF
CDR3 DNA: TGTGCCAGCTCCTTCAGGGATAATGAAAAACTGTTTTTT

D gene: .
J gene: TRBJ1-2
clone size: .
V gene: TRBV11-3
CDR3 protein: CASSVQGWDGYTF
CDR3 DNA: TGTGCCAGCAGCGTTCAGGGTTGGGATGGCTACACCTTC

D gene: .
J gene: TRBJ2-1
clone size: .
V gene: TRBV5-8
CDR3 protein: CASSSRRPRSSYNEQFF
CDR3 DNA: TGTGCCAGCAGCTCCAGACGACCGAGGTCCTCCTACAATGAGCAGTTCTTC

D gene: .
J gene: TRBJ1-1
clone size: .
V gene: TRBV27
CDR3 protein: CASRSQMNTEAFF
CDR3 DNA: TGTGCCAGCAGATCACAGATGAACACTGAAGCTTTCTTT

D gene: TRBD1
J gene: TRBJ2-1
clone size: .
V gene: TRBV6-5
CDR3 protein: CASSYRQGPEQFF
CDR3 DNA: TGTGCCAGCAGTTACCGACAGGGCCCTGAGCAGTTCTTC

D gene: TRBD1
J gene: TRBJ2-3
clone size: .
V gene: TRBV5-1
CDR3 protein: CASSLVGQGTDTQYF
CDR3 DNA: TGCGCCAGCAGCTTGGTGGGACAGGGCACAGATACGCAGTATTTT

D gene: .
J gene: TRBJ1-5
clone size: .
V gene: TRBV7-2
CDR3 protein: CASSSEILSNQPQHF
CDR3 DNA: TGTGCCAGCAGCTCCGAGATACTTAGCAATCAGCCCCAGCATTTT

D gene: .
J gene: TRBJ1-1
clone size: .
V gene: TRBV6-5
CDR3 protein: CASSYSFTGNTEAFF
CDR3 DNA: TGTGCCAGCAGTTACTCGTTTACGGGGAACACTGAAGCTTTCTTT

D gene: .
J gene: TRBJ2-3
clone size: .
V gene: TRBV11-2
CDR3 protein: CASRGQTGTDTQYF
CDR3 DNA: TGTGCCAGCAGGGGGCAGACAGGCACAGATACGCAGTATTTT

D gene: .
J gene: TRBJ1-5
clone size: .
V gene: TRBV5-4
CDR3 protein: CASSVAGNNQPQHF
CDR3 DNA: TGTGCCAGCAGCGTCGCAGGGAACAACCAGCCCCAGCATTTT

D gene: TRBD1
J gene: TRBJ2-3
clone size: .
V gene: TRBV2
CDR3 protein: CASSGQGTDTQYF
CDR3 DNA: TGTGCCAGCAGCGGACAGGGCACAGATACGCAGTATTTT

D gene: .
J gene: TRBJ1-4
clone size: .
V gene: TRBV12-3/TRBV12-4
CDR3 protein: CASQGENNEKLFF
CDR3 DNA: TGTGCCAGCCAGGGCGAGAATAATGAAAAACTGTTTTTT

D gene: .
J gene: TRBJ1-5
clone size: .
V gene: TRBV2
CDR3 protein: CASRADTINQPQHF
CDR3 DNA: TGTGCCAGCAGGGCCGACACCATCAATCAGCCCCAGCATTTT

D gene: .
J gene: TRBJ2-1
clone size: once
V gene: TRBV11-2
CDR3 protein: CASSSFNEQFF
CDR3 DNA: TGTGCCAGCAGCTCCTTCAATGAGCAGTTCTTC

D gene: .
J gene: TRBJ1-1
clone size: once
V gene: TRBV11-2
CDR3 protein: CASRGSNTEAFF
CDR3 DNA: TGTGCCAGCCGAGGCTCGAACACTGAAGCTTTCTTT

D gene: TRBD2
J gene: TRBJ2-2
clone size: .
V gene: TRBV10-3
CDR3 protein: CAISPLAGGVGELFF
CDR3 DNA: TGTGCCATCAGTCCCCTAGCGGGGGGTGTCGGGGAGCTGTTTTTT

D gene: TRBD2
J gene: TRBJ2-1
clone size: .
V gene: TRBV11-2
CDR3 protein: CASSPIAGTLNSYNEQFF
CDR3 DNA: TGTGCCAGCAGCCCGATAGCGGGGACCTTAAATTCCTACAATGAGCAGTTCTTC

D gene: TRBD2
J gene: TRBJ2-3
clone size: .
V gene: TRBV7-6
CDR3 protein: CASSFYPSGDITDTQYF
CDR3 DNA: TGTGCCAGCAGCTTTTATCCTAGCGGGGATATCACAGATACGCAGTATTTT

D gene: TRBD1
J gene: TRBJ1-2
clone size: few
V gene: TRBV28
CDR3 protein: CASSPHGTGQAYGYTF
CDR3 DNA: TGTGCCAGCAGTCCCCACGGGACAGGACAAGCCTATGGCTACACCTTC

D gene: .
J gene: TRBJ2-3
clone size: .
V gene: TRBV6-1
CDR3 protein: CASSDRTEADTQYF
CDR3 DNA: TGTGCCAGCAGTGACCGAACTGAGGCAGATACGCAGTATTTT

D gene: TRBD1
J gene: TRBJ2-3
clone size: .
V gene: TRBV27
CDR3 protein: CASSTGTGVFTDTQYF
CDR3 DNA: TGTGCCAGCAGCACCGGGACAGGGGTTTTCACAGATACGCAGTATTTT

D gene: TRBD1
J gene: TRBJ2-1
clone size: .
V gene: TRBV19
CDR3 protein: CASSIRPGQGINEQFF
CDR3 DNA: TGTGCCAGTAGTATCCGACCGGGACAGGGCATTAATGAGCAGTTCTTC

D gene: .
J gene: TRBJ2-2
clone size: .
V gene: TRBV5-5
CDR3 protein: CASSSAGGGNTGELFF
CDR3 DNA: TGTGCCAGCAGCTCAGCAGGGGGAGGTAACACCGGGGAGCTGTTTTTT

D gene: .
J gene: TRBJ1-2
clone size: .
V gene: TRBV4-1
CDR3 protein: CASHRLGGSGGYTF
CDR3 DNA: TGCGCCAGCCACAGGCTCGGGGGGAGTGGTGGCTACACCTTC

D gene: TRBD2
J gene: TRBJ2-5
clone size: once
V gene: TRBV7-2
CDR3 protein: CASSSQGAGGPETQYF
CDR3 DNA: TGTGCCAGCAGCTCCCAGGGAGCGGGAGGACCAGAGACCCAGTACTTC

D gene: TRBD1
J gene: TRBJ1-2
clone size: once
V gene: TRBV24-1
CDR3 protein: CATSRTGGDVGGYTF
CDR3 DNA: TGTGCCACCAGCCGGACAGGGGGAGATGTAGGCGGCTACACCTTC

D gene: .
J gene: TRBJ1-1
clone size: .
V gene: TRBV2
CDR3 protein: CASSEMRNTEAFF
CDR3 DNA: TGTGCCAGCAGTGAAATGCGTAACACTGAAGCTTTCTTT

D gene: TRBD2
J gene: TRBJ2-1
clone size: .
V gene: TRBV19
CDR3 protein: CASSIVTGGQFF
CDR3 DNA: TGTGCCAGTAGTATTGTTACGGGAGGGCAGTTCTTC

D gene: .
J gene: TRBJ1-4
clone size: .
V gene: TRBV19
CDR3 protein: CASSTRLRTAEKLFF
CDR3 DNA: TGTGCCAGTAGTACGAGGCTTAGGACAGCTGAAAAACTGTTTTTT

D gene: TRBD1
J gene: TRBJ1-4
clone size: .
V gene: TRBV28
CDR3 protein: CASSRLGWTGGEKLFF
CDR3 DNA: TGTGCCAGCAGCCGTCTCGGTTGGACAGGGGGGGAAAAACTGTTTTTT

D gene: TRBD2
J gene: TRBJ2-3
clone size: once
V gene: TRBV11-2
CDR3 protein: CASSPLRLAGRIDF
CDR3 DNA: TGTGCCAGCAGCCCCCTCCGACTAGCGGGAAGAATAGATTTT